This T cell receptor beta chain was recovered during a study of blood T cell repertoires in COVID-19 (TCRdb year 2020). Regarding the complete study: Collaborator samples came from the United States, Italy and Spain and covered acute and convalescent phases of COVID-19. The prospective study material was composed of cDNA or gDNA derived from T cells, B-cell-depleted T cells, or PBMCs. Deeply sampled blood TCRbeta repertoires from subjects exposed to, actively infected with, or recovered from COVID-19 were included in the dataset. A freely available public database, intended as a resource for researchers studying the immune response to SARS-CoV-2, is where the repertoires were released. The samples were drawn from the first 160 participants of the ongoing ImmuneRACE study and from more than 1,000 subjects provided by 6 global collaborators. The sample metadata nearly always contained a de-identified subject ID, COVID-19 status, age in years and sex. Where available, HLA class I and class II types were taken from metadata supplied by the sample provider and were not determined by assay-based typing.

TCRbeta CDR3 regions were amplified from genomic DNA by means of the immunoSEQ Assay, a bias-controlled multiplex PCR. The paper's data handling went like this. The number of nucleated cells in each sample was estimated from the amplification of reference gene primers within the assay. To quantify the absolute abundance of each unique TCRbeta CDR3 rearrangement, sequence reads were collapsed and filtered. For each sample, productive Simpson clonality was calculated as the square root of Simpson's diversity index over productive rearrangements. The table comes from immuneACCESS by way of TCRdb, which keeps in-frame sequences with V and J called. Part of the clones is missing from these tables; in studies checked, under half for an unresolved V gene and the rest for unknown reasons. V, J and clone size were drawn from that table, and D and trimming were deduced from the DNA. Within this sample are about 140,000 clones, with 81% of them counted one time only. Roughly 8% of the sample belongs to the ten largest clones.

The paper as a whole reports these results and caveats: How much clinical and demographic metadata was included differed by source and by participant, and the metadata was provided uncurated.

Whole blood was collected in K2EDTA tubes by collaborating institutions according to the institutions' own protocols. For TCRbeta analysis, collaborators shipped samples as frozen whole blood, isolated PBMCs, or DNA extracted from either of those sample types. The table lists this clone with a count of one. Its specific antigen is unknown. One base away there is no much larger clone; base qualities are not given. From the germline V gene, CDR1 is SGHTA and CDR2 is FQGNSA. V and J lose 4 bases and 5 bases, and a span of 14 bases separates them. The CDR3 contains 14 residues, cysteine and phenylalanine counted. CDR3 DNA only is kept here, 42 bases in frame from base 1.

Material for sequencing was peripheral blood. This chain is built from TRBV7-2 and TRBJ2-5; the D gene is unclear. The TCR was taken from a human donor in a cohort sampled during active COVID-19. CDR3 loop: CASSSPPLGETQYF. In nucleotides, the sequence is TGTGCCAGCAGCTCCCCGCCGTTGGGCGAGACCCAGTACTTC.